This TCR beta chain was sequenced in a study of metastatic and nonmetastatic thyroid tumors. Whole-study context: Patients with malignant and benign thyroid disease provided blood and tumor or nodule tissue, whose repertoires were compared.

Looked up from germline, CDR1 is ENHRY and CDR2 is SYGVKD. The V end was cut by 2 bases, the J end by 7 bases, with 12 bases between. This CDR3 is built from 13 residues. How the authors handled the data: Built for papillary thyroid cancer, a distant-metastasis classifier drew on CDR3 differences across clinicopathological groups. TCRdb re-analyzed the PCR reads through MiXCR. The V and J calls were determined by TCRdb, not by the authors. The sample carries approximately 25,000 clones, around 20% recorded once. Findings of the study overall: Malignant thyroid tumors reportedly exceeded benign nodules significantly in TCR beta diversity, with the difference appearing in blood and tumor.

This clone was observed many times. Its antigen is unknown. Thyroid surgery had not been preceded by any treatment in any patient. The sequenced sample was blood. The TCR sequence derives from a male donor with papillary thyroid cancer or a benign thyroid nodule (not recorded which). Some clones in this sample may be carry-over from other donors' samples. This chain uses TRBV10-3 with TRBJ2-7, with D hard to call. The CDR3 loop is CAISEGDWREQYF. CDR3 DNA sequence: TGTGCCATCAGTGAGGGGGATTGGCGAGAGCAGTACTTC.